A selection of T cell receptor beta chains follows, all from one sample in a study of GPR56 and killer-like receptors on CD4 memory cells. TCRdb reworked the reads into one entry per CDR3 protein, no DNA. This sample's table reports some 1,500 distinct CDR3 sequences. Sequencing was performed on memory CD4+ T cells from blood. The source is a human donor in good health. CDR3s include the opening cysteine and the closing phenylalanine or tryptophan. Each record gives: clone size, J gene, V gene, CDR3 protein. The listing skips clone size in some rows; elsewhere it reads once, few, many or a size class.

>-|TRBJ1-4|TRBV24-1
CATSDLRQGAGRLFF
>medium-sized|TRBJ2-6|TRBV7-2
CASSLVYAGAKGNVLTF
>medium-sized|TRBJ2-3|TRBV5-6
CASSPLEVATDTQYF
>-|TRBJ1-1|TRBV7-3
CASSLGLGTEAFF
>-|TRBJ1-2|TRBV4-3
CASSQDWDYNYGYTF
>-|TRBJ1-4|TRBV11-3
CASSLLGTGNEKLFF
>-|TRBJ1-1|TRBV6-6
CASDIGEENTEAFF
>large|TRBJ1-2|TRBV10-3
CAIRRGNRSENYGYTF
>large|TRBJ2-5|TRBV6-5
CASSYSGPGTGTVETQYF
>medium-sized|TRBJ1-1|TRBV12-3/TRBV12-4
CASRGRTVEAFF
>medium-sized|TRBJ2-7|TRBV5-6
CASSLAGTGTYEQYF
>large|TRBJ1-2|TRBV6-2/TRBV6-3
CASSYWRGQGWYGYTF
>large|TRBJ1-6|TRBV12-3/TRBV12-4
CASSAGFKDSPLHF
>-|TRBJ2-7|TRBV5-4
CASSSGGVPYEQYF
>medium-sized|TRBJ1-2|TRBV12-3/TRBV12-4
CASSLRTGSGGTNYGYTF
>medium-sized|TRBJ1-5|TRBV19
CASAGTGEQPQHF
>medium-sized|TRBJ1-5|TRBV12-3/TRBV12-4
CASSLAGQGNQPQHF
>large|TRBJ1-2|TRBV30
CAWSKGNYGYTF
>medium-sized|TRBJ1-6|TRBV7-9
CASSLSIRQDLHF
>medium-sized|TRBJ1-1|TRBV15
CATSRDPGANTEAFF
>large|TRBJ2-3|TRBV5-6
CASSSRGEGNTQYF
>-|TRBJ1-2|TRBV30
CACDVPGGGLYGYTF
>-|TRBJ2-7|TRBV7-2
CASRNRDRGLGEQYF
>medium-sized|TRBJ2-1|TRBV7-2
CASSLAPGGDYNEQFF
>-|TRBJ1-1|TRBV2
CASSYTENTEAFF
>medium-sized|TRBJ1-2|TRBV11-3
CASSFSRRDGYTF
>-|TRBJ1-5|TRBV20-1
CSASSLSNQPQHF
>-|TRBJ2-1|TRBV7-3
CASSRPGTGNNEQFF
>medium-sized|TRBJ2-6|TRBV5-4
CASSWDLGAGANVLTF
>-|TRBJ2-3|TRBV20-1
CSARSGAGPDTQYF
>large|TRBJ1-2|TRBV27
CASSLSGPSYGYTF
>-|TRBJ1-2|TRBV30
CACDVPGGANYGYTF
>-|TRBJ1-5|TRBV20-1
CSANDGKTYSNQPQHF
>medium-sized|TRBJ1-2|TRBV12-3/TRBV12-4
CASSKILQGSGYGYTF
>medium-sized|TRBJ1-1|TRBV11-1
CASSPSVGTEAFF
>-|TRBJ1-3|TRBV19
CASSMTGTGGSGNTIYF
>medium-sized|TRBJ2-7|TRBV15
CATSRDLLRAGYEQYF
>medium-sized|TRBJ1-5|TRBV12-3/TRBV12-4
CASSFGSQPQHF
>-|TRBJ1-6|TRBV2
CASHYLNSPLHF
>-|TRBJ1-5|TRBV6-5
CASSPRTGENQPQHF
>-|TRBJ1-5|TRBV20-1
CSASLRDGAGQPQHF
>large|TRBJ2-1|TRBV6-6
CASSYSAGNNEQFF
>large|TRBJ1-2|TRBV11-1
CASSPDYGGLLGYTF
>large|TRBJ2-2|TRBV6-1
CASSERSNTGELFF
>medium-sized|TRBJ1-1|TRBV11-2
CASSQDRVLPEAFF
>-|TRBJ1-2|TRBV19
CASSFRDRTNYGYTF